This T cell receptor beta chain was found in a study of T cell changes during pregnancy in multiple sclerosis. This table comes from immunoSEQ multiplex PCR, and its TCRdb copy is limited to in-frame clones, with some not included. The table shows tens of thousands of clones, with approximately 92% occurring only once. This CDR3 region has 15 residues. V lost 0 bases and J lost 5; bases outside the gene matches: 2. Germline loops: CDR1 LGHNA, CDR2 YNFKEQ. This sample comprised CD8+ T cells from peripheral blood mononuclear cells, obtained in the third trimester of pregnancy. The source is a female donor with multiple sclerosis, enrolled in a pregnancy study. The chain joins TRBV4-2 to TRBJ2-1, with 9 nucleotides matching TRBD2. The CDR3 sequence is CASSQEAGGNNEQFF. CDR3 coding DNA: TGTGCCAGCAGCCAAGAAGCGGGGGGCAACAATGAGCAGTTCTTC.